These 9 T cell receptor beta chains came from one sample sequenced in a study of regulatory T cells in long-lasting Graves disease. Time point here: newly diagnosed GD, antithyroid drugs for less than 3 months. Making the TCR library involved RNA that had been extracted from PBMCs. HTBI primers from iRepertoire and Arm-PCR of CDR3 regions yielded the TCR beta libraries. TCRdb reprocessed the multiplex PCR reads with MiXCR, giving one entry per CDR3 protein. The table includes hundreds of thousands of distinct CDR3 sequences, 15% to 20% detected once. The same sample was also used in a study of T cells in Graves' hyperthyroidism and ophthalmopathy.

The starting material was peripheral blood mononuclear cells (PBMCs), obtained at new diagnosis, from a patient treated with antithyroid drugs. The receptors stem from a middle-aged woman with Graves disease.

This rearrangement joins TRBV5-1 to TRBJ2-5; 9 bases match TRBD1. Germline CDR1 is SGHRS and CDR2 is YFSETQ. V lost 0 bases, J lost 2 bases, and 5 bases stayed unmatched. CDR3 length: 16 residues. The CDR3 DNA sequence: TGCGCCAGCAGCTTGGGGGGGACAGGGATACAAGAGACCCAGTACTTC. It yields the protein CASSLGGTGIQETQYF.

Ten or more counts support this clonotype. The chain links TRBV24-1 to TRBJ2-5, with 7 bases that match TRBD2. Germline assignment: CDR1 KGHDR and CDR2 SFDVKD. This CDR3 region has 15 residues. V shed 1 base and J 5 bases; nucleotides not matched to a gene: 6. The CDR3 sequence is CATSDFGTTRETQYF. The CDR3, as DNA: TGTGCCACCAGTGATTTTGGGACTACGAGGGAGACCCAGTACTTC.

The sample holds many counts of this clonotype. CDR3 loop: CASSLWFLHLWGYTF. DNA of the CDR3: TGTGCCAGCAGCTTATGGTTTCTGCATCTGTGGGGCTACACCTTC. This rearrangement joins TRBV7-2 to TRBJ1-2; no clear D. The CDR3 sequence is 15 residues long. V was shortened by 2 bases and J by 8 bases, with 18 bases between the two germline ends. The V gene's germline CDR1 is SGHTA and CDR2 FQGNSA.

This clonotype has only one observation. V and J are TRBV2 and TRBJ2-5; TRBD2 might be the D (6 bases). Looked up from germline, CDR1 is SNHLY and CDR2 is FYNNEI. V lost 6 bases and J lost 4, with 15 bases in between. The CDR3 has 14 residues. The CDR3 loop is CASRARLVPETQYF. The CDR3 nucleotides are TGTGCCAGCAGAGCCAGACTAGTCCCAGAGACCCAGTACTTC.

This clonotype was detected many times. The chain combines TRBV12-3 or TRBV12-4 with TRBJ2-1; D is undetermined. CDR3 length: 10 amino acids. V was shortened by 8 bases and J by 4 bases, with 3 bases between the two germline ends. The CDR3, as DNA: TGTGCCAGCGGGTACAATGAGCAGTTCTTC. Its translation: CASGYNEQFF.

This clonotype was counted many times. The V call is TRBV7-6, the J call TRBJ2-1; D not certain. This CDR3 comprises 15 residues. CDR1 is SGHVS, CDR2 FNYEAQ, per germline. With 3 bases removed from V and 5 bases from J, the gap between germline ends came to 14 bases. CDR3 in amino acids: CASSLAPLGDNEQFF. The CDR3 DNA is TGTGCCAGCAGCTTGGCCCCTCTCGGTGACAATGAGCAGTTCTTC.

This clonotype showed up just a few times. Sequence at one end of the junction differs from germline and may be a read error. The chain uses TRBV11-3 and TRBJ2-7; D is ambiguous. Germline V gene sequence: CDR1 SGHNT, CDR2 YENEEA. This CDR3 is 17 amino acids long. DNA of the CDR3: TGTGCCGGCAGCCCCCAGGATCGCGCAGGTTGGGCCTACGAGCAGTACTTC. Amino acid sequence: CAGSPQDRAGWAYEQYF.

This clonotype appeared many times. This sequence joins TRBV19 and TRBJ1-1; TRBD1 matches 7 bases. Germline lookup yields CDR1 LNHDA and CDR2 SQIVND (reference sequence). The CDR3 length is 14 residues. V trimming: 8 bases; J trimming: 0 bases; junction bases outside the gene matches: 6. The CDR3 DNA follows: TGTGCCAGTTCAAGGGACAGAATGAACACTGAAGCTTTCTTT. This sequence encodes CASSRDRMNTEAFF.

The chain combines TRBV6-2 or TRBV6-3 with TRBJ1-3, with no clear D. The V gene lost 5 bases and the J gene lost 0 bases, with 11 bases spanning the gap. This CDR3 is built from 15 residues. Germline V gene data show CDR1 as MNHEY and CDR2 as SVGEGT. The CDR3 spells CASSTRLGSGNTIYF. In DNA form, the CDR3 reads TGTGCCAGCAGTACCCGACTGGGCTCTGGAAACACCATATATTTT.